This entry lists 10 T cell receptor beta chains sequenced from one sample in a study of T-cell memory formation after mild COVID-19. TCRdb re-derived calls from the 5' RACE reads in MiXCR, one entry per CDR3 protein. The sample holds roughly 130,000 distinct CDR3 sequences, over 15% seen once. Sequenced: PBMCs or a T cell subset sorted from them (not recorded which). These receptors were taken from a man aged 18 to 30 who had mild COVID-19 (a few samples of this study predate the infection). Cell type and time point are not known.

This clonotype occurred a few times. This rearrangement joins TRBV7-2 to TRBJ2-1, with 9 bases aligning to TRBD1. The V gene's germline CDR1 is SGHTA and CDR2 FQGNSA. With V trimmed by 5 bases and J by 6 bases, 5 bases remained unmatched. The CDR3 has 14 residues. DNA for the CDR3: TGTGCCAGCAGCCCGGAGACAGGGGGCAATGAGCAGTTCTTC. Amino acid sequence: CASSPETGGNEQFF.

This clonotype was detected only a few times. The chain couples TRBV7-2 to TRBJ2-5, with TRBD2 identical over 10 bases. Per germline, CDR1 SGHTA and CDR2 FQGNSA. The CDR3 extends over 15 amino acids. The junction had 5 bases not matched to a gene; V was cut back by 2 bases and J by 5 bases. For the CDR3, the DNA is TGTGCCAGCAGCTTAAGCGGGGGGGCCTGGGAGACCCAGTACTTC. This sequence encodes CASSLSGGAWETQYF.

V is TRBV2 and J is TRBJ1-5; weak D call: TRBD1 (6 bases). This CDR3 is 13 amino acids long. The V end lost 4 bases, the J end lost 4 bases, and 8 bases lay between the germline ends. Germline V gene data show CDR1 as SNHLY and CDR2 as FYNNEI. The CDR3 reads CASSAGQNQPQHF. DNA for the CDR3: TGTGCCAGCAGTGCGGGACAAAATCAGCCCCAGCATTTT. Filled out from reference TRBV2 and TRBJ1-5, the complete variable domain reads EPEVTQTPSHQVTQMGQEVILRCVPISNHLYFYWYRQILGQKVEFLVSFYNNEISEKSEIFDDQFSVERPDGSNFTLKIRSTKLEDSAMYFCASSAGQNQPQHFGDGTRLSIL.

V usage is TRBV4-1 and J usage is TRBJ2-3; possible D gene TRBD1, 5 bases. V dropped 0 bases and J dropped 1 base, with 14 bases sitting between them. The CDR3 has 17 residues. The germline gives CDR1 MGHRA, CDR2 YSYEKL. CDR3 bases: TGCGCCAGCAGCCAAGATCGGGTAGGGGTAGGCACAGATACGCAGTATTTT. This sequence encodes CASSQDRVGVGTDTQYF.

The genes are TRBV9 and TRBJ1-5; 7 bases align to TRBD1. Per the germline V gene, CDR1 is SGDLS and CDR2 is YYNGEE. V lost 4 bases, J lost 3 bases, and 7 bases stayed unmatched. The length of the CDR3 is 15 residues. The CDR3 region has the DNA TGTGCCAGCAGCCCCCGGGACAGTGCCAATCAGCCCCAGCATTTT. It codes for CASSPRDSANQPQHF.

The chain is built from TRBV20-1 and TRBJ2-7, with 12 positions matching TRBD2. CDR3 length: 12 residues. Germline lookup yields CDR1 DFQATT and CDR2 SNEGSKA (reference sequence). DNA of the CDR3: TGCAGCCCTAGCGGGGGGGATCGAGAGCAGTACTTC. Its protein product is CSPSGGDREQYF.

The gene calls are TRBV15 and TRBJ2-3; 7 bases fit TRBD1. The CDR3 length is 16 residues. CDR1 LNHNV and CDR2 YYDKDF come from the germline V gene (reference sequence). J was trimmed by 6 bases and V by 2 bases; bases with no gene match: 11. CDR3 amino acids: CATSRLRDSLYDTQYF. CDR3 coding DNA: TGTGCCACCAGCAGACTCCGGGACAGCCTTTATGATACGCAGTATTTT. The whole variable domain, remainder taken from reference TRBV15 and TRBJ2-3, is DAMVIQNPRYQVTQFGKPVTLSCSQTLNHNVMYWYQQKSSQAPKLLFHYYDKDFNNEADTPDNFQSRRPNTSFCFLDIRSPGLGDTAMYLCATSRLRDSLYDTQYFGPGTRLTVL.

This chain uses TRBV23-1 with TRBJ2-7; the D is unclear. TRBV23-1 is an ORF, with its function uncertain. Trimming removed 8 bases from V and 2 bases from J, with 13 bases in between. This CDR3 contains 13 residues. The CDR3: CASRHCITYEQYV. The CDR3 region has the DNA TGCGCCAGCCGACACTGTATAACCTACGAGCAGTACGTC.

The rearrangement links TRBV5-1 to TRBJ2-5; the D is unclear. V was shortened by 1 base and J by 5 bases, with 9 bases between the two germline ends. This CDR3 has 13 amino acids. Germline CDR1 is SGHRS and CDR2 is YFSETQ. CDR3 DNA sequence: TGCGCCAGCAGCTTGTCAGGAGAGGAGACCCAGTACTTC. Amino acid sequence: CASSLSGEETQYF.

This chain uses TRBV30 with TRBJ1-4; D is possibly TRBD1 (6 bases). The CDR3 totals 16 residues. Trimming removed 5 bases from V and 6 bases from J, with 22 bases in between. CDR1 GTSNPN and CDR2 SVGIG come from the germline V gene (reference sequence). The CDR3 DNA reads as TGTGCCTGGTACACAGGGAAAGGCCTCGGGGATGAAAAACTGTTTTTT. It codes for CAWYTGKGLGDEKLFF.